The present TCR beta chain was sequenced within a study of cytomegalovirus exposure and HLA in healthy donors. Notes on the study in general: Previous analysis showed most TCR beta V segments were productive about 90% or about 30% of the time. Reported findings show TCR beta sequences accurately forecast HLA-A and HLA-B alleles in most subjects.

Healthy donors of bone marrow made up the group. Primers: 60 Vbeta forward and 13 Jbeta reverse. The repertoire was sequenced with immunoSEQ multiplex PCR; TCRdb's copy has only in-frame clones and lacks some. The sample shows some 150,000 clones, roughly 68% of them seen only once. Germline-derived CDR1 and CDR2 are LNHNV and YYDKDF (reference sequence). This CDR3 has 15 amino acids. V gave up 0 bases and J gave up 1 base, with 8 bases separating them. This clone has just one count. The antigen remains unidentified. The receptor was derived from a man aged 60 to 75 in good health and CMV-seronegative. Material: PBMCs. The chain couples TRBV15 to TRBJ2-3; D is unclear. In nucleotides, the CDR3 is TGTGCCACCAGCAGAGATCAAAGCCGCACAGATACGCAGTATTTT. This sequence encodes CATSRDQSRTDTQYF. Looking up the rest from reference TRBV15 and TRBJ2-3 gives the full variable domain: DAMVIQNPRYQVTQFGKPVTLSCSQTLNHNVMYWYQQKSSQAPKLLFHYYDKDFNNEADTPDNFQSRRPNTSFCFLDIRSPGLGDTAMYLCATSRDQSRTDTQYFGPGTRLTVL.